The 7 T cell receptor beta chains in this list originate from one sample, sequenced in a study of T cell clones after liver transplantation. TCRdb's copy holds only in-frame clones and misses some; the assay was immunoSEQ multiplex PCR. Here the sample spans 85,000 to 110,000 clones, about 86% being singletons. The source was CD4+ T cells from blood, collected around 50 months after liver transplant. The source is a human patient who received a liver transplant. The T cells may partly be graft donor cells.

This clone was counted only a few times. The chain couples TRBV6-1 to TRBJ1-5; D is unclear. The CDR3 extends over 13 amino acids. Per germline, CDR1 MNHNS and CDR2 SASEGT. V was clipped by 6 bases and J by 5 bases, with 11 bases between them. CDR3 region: CASSAGLDQPQHF. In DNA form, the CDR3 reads TGTGCCAGCAGCGCAGGCTTGGATCAGCCCCAGCATTTT.

Here the CDR3 DNA reads TGCACCAGTGGGGCCACAGATACGCAGTATTTT. This encodes CTSGATDTQYF. This rearrangement joins TRBV29-1 to TRBJ2-3; perhaps TRBD1 as D (5 bases). This CDR3 is 11 amino acids long. Germline assignment: CDR1 SQVTM and CDR2 ANQGSEA.

CDR3 region: CASSDRGATNEKLFF. As DNA, the CDR3 is TGTGCCAGCAGCGATAGGGGCGCCACTAATGAAAAACTGTTTTTT. The chain uses TRBV5-6 and TRBJ1-4; D might be TRBD1 (5 bases). CDR1 SGHDT and CDR2 YYEEEE come from the germline V gene. This CDR3 comprises 15 residues. Trimming took off 4 bases at V and 2 bases at J, with 12 bases between the two ends.

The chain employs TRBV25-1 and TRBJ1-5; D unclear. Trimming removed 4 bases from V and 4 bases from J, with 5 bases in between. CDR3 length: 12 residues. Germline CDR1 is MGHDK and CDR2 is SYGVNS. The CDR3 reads CASSAINQPQHF. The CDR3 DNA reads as TGTGCCAGCAGTGCGATTAATCAGCCCCAGCATTTT.

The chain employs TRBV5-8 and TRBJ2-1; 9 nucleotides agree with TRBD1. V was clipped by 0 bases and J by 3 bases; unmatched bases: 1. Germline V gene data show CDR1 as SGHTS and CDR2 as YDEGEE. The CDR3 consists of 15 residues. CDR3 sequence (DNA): TGTGCCAGCAGCTTGGGACAGGGGGTCTACAATGAGCAGTTCTTC. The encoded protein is CASSLGQGVYNEQFF.

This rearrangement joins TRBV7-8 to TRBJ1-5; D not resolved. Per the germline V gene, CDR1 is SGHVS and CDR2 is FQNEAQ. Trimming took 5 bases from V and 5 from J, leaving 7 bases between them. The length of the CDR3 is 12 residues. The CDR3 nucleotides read TGTGCCAGCAGCCGATGGGATCAGCCCCAGCATTTT. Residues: CASSRWDQPQHF.

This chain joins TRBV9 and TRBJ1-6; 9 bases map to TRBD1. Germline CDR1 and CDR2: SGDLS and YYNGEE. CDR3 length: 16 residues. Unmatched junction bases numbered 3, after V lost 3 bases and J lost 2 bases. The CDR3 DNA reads TGTGCCAGCAGCGAGGGACAGGGTGCCTATAATTCACCCCTCCACTTT. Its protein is CASSEGQGAYNSPLHF. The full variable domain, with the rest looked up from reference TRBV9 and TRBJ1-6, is DSGVTQTPKHLITATGQRVTLRCSPRSGDLSVYWYQQSLDQGLQFLIQYYNGEERAKGNILERFSAQQFPDLHSELNLSSLELGDSALYFCASSEGQGAYNSPLHFGNGTRLTVT.